The rows below give T cell receptor beta chains drawn from one sample of a study of T cell changes during pregnancy in multiple sclerosis. Using immunoSEQ multiplex PCR, the repertoire was profiled, and TCRdb retains in-frame clones only, with some absent. The repertoire has some 90,000 clones, around 91% of them found once; the top ten carry roughly 1.7%. Sequencing used peripheral blood, obtained after pregnancy. Receptors were obtained from a female donor in good health, enrolled as a control in a pregnancy study. CDR3s leave out the opening cysteine and the closing phenylalanine or tryptophan. The order of the fields is V gene, J gene, CDR3 protein.

>TRBV28|TRBJ2-7
ASRYGTGGSYEQY
>TRBV28|TRBJ1-5
ASSTTRQGWGPQH
>TRBV7-9|TRBJ1-1
ASSLDGGEAF
>TRBV7-6|TRBJ2-2
ASSLSWTANTGELF
>TRBV7-3|TRBJ2-3
ASSTQGVGNTDTQY
>TRBV27|TRBJ2-7
ASSLGTGFYEQY
>TRBV7-2|TRBJ2-1
ASSLVTGSYNEQF
>TRBV5-1|TRBJ1-1
ASSLTVLGNTEAF
>TRBV19|TRBJ2-2
ASFAGGITGELF
>TRBV30|TRBJ1-6
AWSVQGGGSPLH
>TRBV30|TRBJ1-1
AWSVQGRAGTEAF
>TRBV28|TRBJ2-7
ASSLTTQY
>TRBV7-8|TRBJ1-5
ASSQAGTGESIQPQH
>TRBV5-1|TRBJ2-1
ASRTRQGDNEQF
>TRBV5-1|TRBJ2-7
ASSYTGFGPEQY